Following are 14 T cell receptor beta chains from one sample sequenced in a study of CXCR3-negative and CXCR3-positive naive CD8 T cells. Study-level points and caveats: More hydrophobic TRB CDR3s were found in CXCR3-positive naive cells than in CXCR3-negative naive cells.

Their specific antigens are unknown. TRB cDNA libraries were made by UMI-labeled 5' RACE. Following a re-call of the 5' RACE reads, TCRdb has one entry per CDR3 protein and lacks DNA. The sample data list some 150,000 distinct CDR3 sequences. Sequenced material: naive CXCR3+ CD8+ T cells from blood. The subset denotes: CD45RO-CCR7+CD27+CD95- naive CD8+ T cells expressing CXCR3 (TNR3+). These receptors were collected from a human donor in good health. Some clones in this sample may be carry-over from other donors' samples.

CDR3: CAISDPETQSVEQYF. This rearrangement joins TRBV10-3 to TRBJ2-7. The CDR3 covers 15 residues. Germline CDR1 ENHRY, CDR2 SYGVKD.

This chain connects TRBV25-1 to TRBJ1-5. Germline CDR1 and CDR2: MGHDK and SYGVNS. CDR3 length: 12 amino acids. This chain's CDR3 is CASSGGNQPQHF.

The chain couples TRBV7-6 to TRBJ1-1; TCRdb's assignment of TRBD1 cannot be checked, as there is no DNA. Looked up from germline, CDR1 is SGHVS and CDR2 is FNYEAQ. This CDR3 contains 13 residues. The CDR3 loop is CASSDGGNTEAFF.

V is TRBV10-3 and J is TRBJ2-1; the D call from TCRdb, TRBD2, cannot be confirmed without DNA. The CDR3 is made up of 15 amino acids. Germline-derived CDR1 and CDR2 are ENHRY and SYGVKD. Here the CDR3 reads CAISVAGGPYNEQFF.

The chain uses TRBV28 and TRBJ2-1; the TCRdb call, TRBD2, lacks DNA for checking. The CDR3 loop spans 15 amino acids. Looked up from germline, CDR1 is MDHEN and CDR2 is SYDVKM. The chain's CDR3 is CASSFVTSGRNEQFF.

This chain uses TRBV21-1 with TRBJ2-1. TRBV21-1 is classified as a pseudogene. The CDR3 is 15 residues long. CDR3 region: CASSKGSRPNNEQFF.

The J gene is TRBJ2-4, the V gene TRBV5-4; TCRdb outputs TRBD1, but without DNA this stays unchecked. The germline gives CDR1 SGHNT, CDR2 YYREEE (reference sequence). The CDR3 covers 15 residues. The CDR3 here is CASSPPGIAKNIQYF.

The chain is built from TRBV28 and TRBJ2-7; TCRdb calls TRBD2, which cannot be checked without DNA. CDR3 length: 14 amino acids. CDR1 is MDHEN and CDR2 is SYDVKM in the germline V gene. CDR3 sequence reads: CASSSPGLTYEQYF.

The chain joins TRBV19 to TRBJ2-7; the TCRdb call, TRBD1, lacks DNA for checking. The CDR3 loop spans 15 amino acids. Germline loops: CDR1 LNHDA, CDR2 SQIVND (reference sequence). CDR3: CASSIAGAPIYEQYF.

The gene calls are TRBV29-1 and TRBJ2-3; TCRdb designates TRBD1, a call that cannot be tested without DNA. The CDR3 runs 15 residues. Germline CDR1 is SQVTM and CDR2 is ANQGSEA. CDR3 sequence reads: CSVVAGIHGTDTQYF.

J is TRBJ2-5 and V is TRBV27. CDR1 is MNHEY, CDR2 SMNVEV, per germline (reference sequence). There are 16 residues in the CDR3. CDR3 amino acids: CASSLGFRPGQETQYF.

The rearrangement links TRBV28 to TRBJ2-3; TCRdb gives TRBD2 as the D gene, but with no DNA this cannot be confirmed. The CDR3 contains 18 residues. Germline CDR1 and CDR2: MDHEN and SYDVKM. This chain's CDR3 is CASSLREILAHRTDTQYF.

The chain joins TRBV12-3 or TRBV12-4 to TRBJ2-2; TCRdb names TRBD1, which stays unverified in the absence of DNA. The CDR3 is 13 amino acids. CDR3 region: CASSHRDTGELFF.

This chain connects TRBV6-5 to TRBJ1-5. Looked up from germline, CDR1 is MNHEY and CDR2 is SVGAGI. This CDR3 region has 14 residues. The CDR3 protein is CASSSTAGNQPQHF.